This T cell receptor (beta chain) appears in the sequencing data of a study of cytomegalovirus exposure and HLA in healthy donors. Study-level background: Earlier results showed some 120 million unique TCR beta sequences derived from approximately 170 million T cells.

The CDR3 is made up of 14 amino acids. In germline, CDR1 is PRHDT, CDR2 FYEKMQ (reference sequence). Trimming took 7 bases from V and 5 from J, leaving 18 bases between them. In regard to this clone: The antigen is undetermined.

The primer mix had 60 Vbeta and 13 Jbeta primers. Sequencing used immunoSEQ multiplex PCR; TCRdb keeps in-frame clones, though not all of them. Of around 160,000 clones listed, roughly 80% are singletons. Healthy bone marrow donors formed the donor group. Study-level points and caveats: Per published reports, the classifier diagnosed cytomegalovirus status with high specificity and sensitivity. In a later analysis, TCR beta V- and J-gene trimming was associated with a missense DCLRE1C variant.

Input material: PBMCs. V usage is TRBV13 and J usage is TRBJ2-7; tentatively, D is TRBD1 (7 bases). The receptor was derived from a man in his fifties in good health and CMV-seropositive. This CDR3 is CASTLGQGGHEQYF. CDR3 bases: TGTGCCAGCACCCTCGGGCAGGGGGGCCACGAGCAGTACTTC.